This is a list of T cell receptor beta chains from one sample in a study of PD-1 blockade in classical Hodgkin lymphoma. Clones were read by immunoSEQ multiplex PCR, and TCRdb kept only the in-frame ones, dropping some. This sample has about 85,000 clones; 90% occur once, and the top ten carry 2.9%. Material: peripheral blood mononuclear cells (PBMCs), obtained before the fourth cycle of nivolumab. These receptors were obtained from a human donor with classical Hodgkin lymphoma. CDR3s include the opening cysteine and the closing phenylalanine or tryptophan. The D gene is left open where the match is weak. The size entry is marked missing in some rows and otherwise reads once, few, many or a size class.

TRBJ1-1 | 16 | TRBD1 | TRBV19 | . | TGTGCCAGTACCATCCAGGGGGGGGGCTGGGTGACTGAAGCTTTCTTT | CASTIQGGGWVTEAFF
TRBJ1-1 | 11 | . | TRBV27 | . | TGTGCCAGCATGGTGAACACTGAAGCTTTCTTT | CASMVNTEAFF
TRBJ2-7 | 12 | . | TRBV9 | . | TGTGCCAGCAGCCCCGGGGCCTACGAGCAGTACTTC | CASSPGAYEQYF
TRBJ1-1 | 13 | . | TRBV28 | . | TGTGCCACCCGAAATGCAGGGCACACTGAAGCTTTCTTT | CATRNAGHTEAFF
TRBJ1-4 | 15 | TRBD1 | TRBV6-1 | . | TGTGCCAGCAGTGAAACCGGGACAGGGAATGAAAAACTGTTTTTT | CASSETGTGNEKLFF
TRBJ1-4 | 16 | TRBD1 | TRBV9 | . | TGTGCCAGCAGCGGCTATACTGGGACAGATAATGAAAAACTGTTTTTT | CASSGYTGTDNEKLFF
TRBJ2-7 | 15 | TRBD1 | TRBV6-5 | once | TGTGCCAGCAGTCGAGGGACAGCAGTCTCCTACGAGCAGTACTTC | CASSRGTAVSYEQYF
TRBJ2-2 | 14 | . | TRBV7-3 | . | TGTGCCAGCAGCGGCCCTGAGGGCACCGGGGAGCTGTTTTTT | CASSGPEGTGELFF
TRBJ1-1 | 14 | . | TRBV30 | . | TGTGCCTGGGCTGAGGGAGGAGGTGGCACTGAAGCTTTCTTT | CAWAEGGGGTEAFF
TRBJ2-5 | 14 | TRBD2 | TRBV7-3 | . | TGTGCCAGCAGCCCCGGACTAGCGGGGGGCACCCAGTACTTC | CASSPGLAGGTQYF
TRBJ2-3 | 15 | . | TRBV18 | once | TGTGCCAGCTCACCACCGGAGGGGGTGACAGATACGCAGTATTTT | CASSPPEGVTDTQYF
TRBJ2-5 | 15 | TRBD1 | TRBV27 | . | TGTGCCAGCAGTTCACTACAGGGGATCCAAGAGACCCAGTACTTC | CASSSLQGIQETQYF
TRBJ2-7 | 13 | . | TRBV9 | . | TGTGCCAGCAGCGTAGTTATGGGCGTCGAGCAGTACTTC | CASSVVMGVEQYF
TRBJ2-7 | 15 | . | TRBV6-1 | . | TGTGCCAGTGACTTTAGGACTTTGGCAACCTACGAGCAGTACTTC | CASDFRTLATYEQYF
TRBJ1-1 | 16 | TRBD1 | TRBV4-2 | . | TGTGCCAGCAGCTGGGGGGTCGACAGGGCAGCCACTGAAGCTTTCTTT | CASSWGVDRAATEAFF
TRBJ2-3 | 16 | . | TRBV13 | . | TGTGCCAGCAGCTTAGCGCCCCGTTGGGGGCCTCGCACGCAGTATTTT | CASSLAPRWGPRTQYF
TRBJ2-2 | 14 | . | TRBV29-1 | . | TGCAGCGTTGACGGATCTCAGAACACCGGGGAGCTGTTTTTT | CSVDGSQNTGELFF
TRBJ2-3 | 17 | TRBD1 | TRBV15 | . | TGTGCCACCAGCAGGGGACAGGGGATCATCGAAACGGATACGCAGTATTTT | CATSRGQGIIETDTQYF
TRBJ2-2 | 15 | . | TRBV27 | once | TGTGCCAGCTCCAGAGGGACGGACGACACCGGGGAGCTGTTTTTT | CASSRGTDDTGELFF
TRBJ1-2 | 15 | . | TRBV7-9 | . | TGTGCCAGCAGCTTAGTTTGGGGCGACCAGCTCGGCTACACCTTC | CASSLVWGDQLGYTF
TRBJ2-1 | 15 | TRBD2 | TRBV5-1 | . | TGCGCCAGCAGCGAAGGGACTAGCGTCTACAATGAGCAGTTCTTC | CASSEGTSVYNEQFF
TRBJ1-6 | 14 | . | TRBV19 | . | TGTGCCAGTAGTATAGGGGGCGTGAATTCACCCCTCCACTTT | CASSIGGVNSPLHF
TRBJ2-1 | 17 | TRBD2 | TRBV4-1 | . | TGCGCCAGCAGCCAAGATCCCCTAGCGGGGGCGATCAATGAGCAGTTCTTC | CASSQDPLAGAINEQFF
TRBJ2-6 | 16 | . | TRBV15 | . | TGTGCCACCAGCAGAGATTCAACTTCTGGGGCCAACGTCCTGACTTTC | CATSRDSTSGANVLTF
TRBJ1-2 | 12 | TRBD1 | TRBV7-9 | . | TGTGCCAGCAGCCCCTGGACAGGGTGGGGACCCTTC | CASSPWTGWGPF
TRBJ2-7 | 15 | . | TRBV9 | . | TGTGCCAGCAGCGTAGCCGGGACTCCTGGCTACGAGCAGTACTTC | CASSVAGTPGYEQYF
TRBJ1-2 | 10 | . | TRBV2 | few | TGTGCCAGCAGGGAATCTGGCTACACCTTC | CASRESGYTF
TRBJ1-1 | 15 | . | TRBV11-2 | . | TGTGCCAGCAGCTTAGACAGGGCAATGAACACTGAAGCTTTCTTT | CASSLDRAMNTEAFF
TRBJ2-3 | 14 | TRBD2 | TRBV7-2 | few | TGTGCCAGCTTAGCGGGGGAAGTCACAGATACGCAGTATTTT | CASLAGEVTDTQYF
TRBJ2-4 | 14 | . | TRBV9 | . | TGTGCCAGCAGTCCCAGGGTGGCCAAAAACATTCAGTACTTC | CASSPRVAKNIQYF
TRBJ2-5 | 13 | . | TRBV5-6 | once | TGTGCCAGCAGCTTGTGGCAGGGCGAGACCCAGTACTTC | CASSLWQGETQYF
TRBJ2-7 | 13 | . | TRBV2 | . | TGTGCCAGCAGCGTTGACGGGGTAGACGAGCAGTACTTC | CASSVDGVDEQYF
TRBJ2-7 | 10 | . | TRBV27 | . | TGTGCCAGCAGTTTACCCGAGCAGTACTTC | CASSLPEQYF
TRBJ2-2 | 17 | TRBD1 | TRBV9 | . | TGTGCCAGCAGCCCACTCGGACAGGCCTTATGGACCGGGGAGCTGTTTTTT | CASSPLGQALWTGELFF
TRBJ1-2 | 15 | . | TRBV6-5 | . | TGTGCCAGCACCCGCGGGGCTACGACTAACTATGGCTACACCTTC | CASTRGATTNYGYTF
TRBJ2-5 | 13 | . | TRBV6-5 | . | TGTGCCAGCAGCCCTTTTGTGAGGGAGACCCAGTACTTC | CASSPFVRETQYF
TRBJ1-2 | 15 | TRBD1 | TRBV7-9 | . | TGTGCCAGCAGCAGTAGGGACAGGGGATACGGCGGCTACACCTTC | CASSSRDRGYGGYTF
TRBJ2-1 | 15 | . | TRBV6-1 | . | TGTGCCAGCAGGGACCTCCCCTATACTGACAATGAGCAGTTCTTC | CASRDLPYTDNEQFF
TRBJ1-2 | 11 | . | TRBV9 | . | TGTGCCAGCAGCTTGGACGGTGGCTACACCTTC | CASSLDGGYTF
TRBJ2-7 | 15 | . | TRBV5-4 | . | TGTGCCAGCAGCCCCCGGCGGAGTTCCTCCTACGAGCAGTACTTC | CASSPRRSSSYEQYF
TRBJ1-5 | 16 | TRBD1 | TRBV5-8 | . | TGTGCCAGCAGCCGACTGAGGGACAGCGGGAATCAGCCCCAGCATTTT | CASSRLRDSGNQPQHF
TRBJ2-7 | 14 | . | TRBV6-5 | once | TGTGCCAGCAGTTACTCGGGGGCCTCCTACGAGCAGTACTTC | CASSYSGASYEQYF
TRBJ1-4 | 15 | . | TRBV10-3 | . | TGTGCCATCAGTGTACGTTTCGCGACAGATGAAAAACTGTTTTTT | CAISVRFATDEKLFF
TRBJ2-7 | 13 | . | TRBV7-2 | . | TGTGCCAGCAGCTCAGAGCACTCCTACGAGCAGTACTTC | CASSSEHSYEQYF
TRBJ2-1 | 15 | . | TRBV4-3 | . | TGCGCCAGCAGCCAAGAAAAAGGGGGGTACAATGAGCAGTTCTTC | CASSQEKGGYNEQFF
TRBJ1-3 | 13 | . | TRBV7-9 | . | TGTGCCAGCAGCTTAGACGCTGGAAACACCATATATTTT | CASSLDAGNTIYF
TRBJ2-5 | 15 | TRBD1 | TRBV9 | . | TGTGCCAGCAGCGTAGAACGACAGGGATGGGAGACCCAGTACTTC | CASSVERQGWETQYF
TRBJ2-7 | 15 | . | TRBV9 | once | TGTGCCAGCAGCGTAGTCCCAGCCCGACTGTACGAGCAGTACTTC | CASSVVPARLYEQYF
TRBJ2-4 | 13 | TRBD2 | TRBV10-1 | . | TGCGCCAGCAGTGAGGCGGGGGGGCCTGTTCAGTACTTC | CASSEAGGPVQYF
TRBJ1-5 | 14 | . | TRBV23-1 | few | TGCGCCAGCAGTCAATCTCAGGGGATTCAGCCCCAGCATTTT | CASSQSQGIQPQHF
TRBJ1-2 | 13 | . | TRBV6-6 | . | TGTGCCAGCAGTTACACGGGGAACTATGGCTACACCTTC | CASSYTGNYGYTF
TRBJ2-3 | 15 | TRBD2 | TRBV9 | few | TGTGCCAGCAATATAGGGGCGGGGGACACAGATACGCAGTATTTT | CASNIGAGDTDTQYF
TRBJ1-1 | 17 | TRBD1 | TRBV7-8 | . | TGTGCCAGCAGCTTAGGAGCTGGCAGGGGGTCGACCACTGAAGCTTTCTTT | CASSLGAGRGSTTEAFF
TRBJ2-5 | 16 | TRBD2 | TRBV7-2 | . | TGTGCCAGCAGCCTAACGACTAGCGGGGGGTGGGAGACCCAGTACTTC | CASSLTTSGGWETQYF
TRBJ2-1 | 15 | TRBD1 | TRBV7-9 | . | TGTGCCAGCAGCTTCTCCGGGACAGGGGGCAATGAGCAGTTCTTC | CASSFSGTGGNEQFF
TRBJ1-3 | 14 | . | TRBV29-1 | . | TGCAGCGTTTCTCTTGCGAGCTCTGGAAACACCATATATTTT | CSVSLASSGNTIYF
TRBJ2-6 | 14 | . | TRBV6-1 | . | TGTGCCAGCAGCGCAGGCGGTGGGGCCAACGTCCTGACTTTC | CASSAGGGANVLTF
TRBJ2-7 | 14 | . | TRBV15 | . | TGTGCCACCAGCAGGGACACCCGAGCCTACGAGCAGTACTTC | CATSRDTRAYEQYF
TRBJ2-3 | 14 | TRBD1 | TRBV6-6 | . | TGTGCCAGCAGGGGGGACAGGGCCCCAGATACGCAGTATTTT | CASRGDRAPDTQYF